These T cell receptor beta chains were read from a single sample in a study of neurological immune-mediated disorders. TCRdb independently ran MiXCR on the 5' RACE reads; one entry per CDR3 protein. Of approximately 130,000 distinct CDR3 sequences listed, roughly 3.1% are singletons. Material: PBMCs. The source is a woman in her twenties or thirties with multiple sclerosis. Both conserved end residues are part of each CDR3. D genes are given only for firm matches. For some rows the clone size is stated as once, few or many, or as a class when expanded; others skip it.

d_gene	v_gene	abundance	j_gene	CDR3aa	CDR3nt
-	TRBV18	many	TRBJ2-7	CASSPATWGSYEQYF	TGTGCCAGCTCACCTGCGACATGGGGCTCCTACGAGCAGTACTTC
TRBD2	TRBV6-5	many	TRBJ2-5	CASTAGGRMETQYF	TGTGCCAGCACGGCGGGGGGGCGTATGGAGACCCAGTACTTC
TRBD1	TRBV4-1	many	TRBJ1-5	CASSQDPDRGNQPQHF	TGCGCCAGCAGCCAAGACCCGGACAGGGGCAATCAGCCCCAGCATTTT
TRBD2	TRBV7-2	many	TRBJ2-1	CASSQGLAGFYNEQFF	TGTGCCAGCAGCCAGGGACTAGCGGGATTCTACAATGAGCAGTTCTTC
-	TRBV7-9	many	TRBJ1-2	CASSLVPPNGYTF	TGTGCCAGCAGCTTAGTACCCCCCAATGGCTACACCTTC
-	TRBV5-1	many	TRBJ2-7	CASRSEPISSYEQYF	TGCGCCAGCAGGTCGGAACCGATCAGCTCCTACGAGCAGTACTTC
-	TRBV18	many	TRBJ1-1	CASSPQGRGWDTEAFF	TGTGCCAGCTCCCCCCAGGGCAGGGGATGGGACACTGAAGCTTTCTTT
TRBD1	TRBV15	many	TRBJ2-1	CATSVTGSFQFF	TGTGCCACCAGCGTGACAGGGTCCTTCCAGTTCTTC
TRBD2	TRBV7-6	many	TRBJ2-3	CASSLNPSGMADTQYF	TGTGCCAGCAGCTTAAACCCTAGCGGGATGGCAGATACGCAGTATTTT
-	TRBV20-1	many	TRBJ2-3	CSARPPEPTDTQYF	TGCAGTGCTAGACCCCCAGAGCCGACAGATACGCAGTATTTT
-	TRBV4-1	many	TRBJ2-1	CASSQENTPYNEQFF	TGCGCCAGCAGCCAAGAGAATACTCCCTACAATGAGCAGTTCTTC
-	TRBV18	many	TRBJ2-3	CASSPGAGPYTDTQYF	TGTGCCAGCTCACCAGGGGCGGGGCCCTACACAGATACGCAGTATTTT
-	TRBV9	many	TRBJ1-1	CASSVGGTEAFF	TGTGCCAGCAGCGTAGGGGGAACTGAAGCTTTCTTT
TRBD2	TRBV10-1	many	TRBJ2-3	CASSHGWRELPTDTQYF	TGCGCCAGCAGCCACGGGTGGCGGGAGTTGCCCACAGATACGCAGTATTTT
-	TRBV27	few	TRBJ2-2	CASSLSSMGARYTGELFF	TGTGCCAGCAGTTTATCGAGTATGGGTGCTAGATACACCGGGGAGCTGTTTTTT
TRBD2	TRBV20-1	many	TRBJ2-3	CSARVSRTSGRALTDTQYF	TGCAGTGCTAGAGTTTCTAGGACTAGCGGGAGGGCCCTCACAGATACGCAGTATTTT
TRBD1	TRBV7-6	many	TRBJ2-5	CASSGEGGWGETQYF	TGTGCCAGCAGCGGAGAAGGGGGCTGGGGGGAGACCCAGTACTTC
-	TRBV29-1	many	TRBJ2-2	CSVTRGGSGELFF	TGCAGCGTGACCCGAGGGGGGTCCGGGGAGCTGTTTTTT
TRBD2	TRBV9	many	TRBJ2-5	CASSVGTSRETQYF	TGTGCCAGCAGCGTAGGGACTAGCAGAGAGACCCAGTACTTC
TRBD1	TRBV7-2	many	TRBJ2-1	CASSLVGDRIGF	TGTGCCAGCAGCTTAGTTGGGGACAGGATTGGGTTC
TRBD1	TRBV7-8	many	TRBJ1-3	CASSPRGPSGNTIYF	TGTGCCAGCAGCCCCAGGGGGCCCTCTGGAAACACCATATATTTT
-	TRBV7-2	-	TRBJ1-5	CASSPWGTNNQPQHF	TGTGCCAGCAGCCCCTGGGGAACCAACAATCAGCCCCAGCATTTT
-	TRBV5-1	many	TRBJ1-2	CASSEFEGLDYGYTF	TGCGCCAGCAGCGAATTTGAGGGTCTGGACTATGGCTACACCTTC
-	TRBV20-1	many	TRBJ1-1	CSANQRTATEAFF	TGCAGTGCTAATCAGCGGACGGCCACTGAAGCTTTCTTT
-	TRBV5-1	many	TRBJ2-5	CASSLGREETQYF	TGCGCCAGCAGCTTAGGCAGGGAAGAGACCCAGTACTTC
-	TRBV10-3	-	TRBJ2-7	CAISESANYEQYF	TGTGCCATCAGTGAGTCCGCCAACTACGAGCAGTACTTC
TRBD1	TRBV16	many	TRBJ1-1	CASSQYWTGDTEAFF	TGTGCCAGCAGCCAATACTGGACAGGGGACACTGAAGCTTTCTTT
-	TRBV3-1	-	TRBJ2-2	CASSQALASLSSGELFF	TGTGCCAGCAGCCAAGCACTAGCCTCCCTCTCCTCCGGGGAGCTGTTTTTT
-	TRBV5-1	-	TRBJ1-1	CASSLAVNTAAFF	TGCGCCAGCAGCTTGGCGGTGAACACTGCAGCTTTCTTT
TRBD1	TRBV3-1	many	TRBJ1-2	CASSHGQGQDYGYTF	TGTGCCAGCAGCCACGGACAGGGTCAGGACTATGGCTACACCTTC
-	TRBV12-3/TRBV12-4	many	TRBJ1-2	CASYRATYGYTF	TGTGCCAGCTACAGGGCCACCTATGGCTACACCTTC
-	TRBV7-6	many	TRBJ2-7	CASSYRPGEVHYEQYF	TGTGCCAGCAGCTACAGACCAGGGGAAGTTCACTACGAGCAGTACTTC
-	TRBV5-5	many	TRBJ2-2	CASSLGGTNTGELFF	TGTGCCAGCAGCTTAGGTGGGACTAACACCGGGGAGCTGTTTTTT
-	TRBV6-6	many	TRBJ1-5	CASSYDGTGGNQPQHF	TGTGCCAGCAGTTACGACGGGACGGGGGGCAATCAGCCCCAGCATTTT
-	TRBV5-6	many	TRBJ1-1	CASSLDRRKNTEAFF	TGTGCCAGCAGCTTGGACCGACGGAAGAACACTGAAGCTTTCTTT
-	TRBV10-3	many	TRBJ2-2	CAINIEDRGQARVFTGELFF	TGTGCCATCAATATTGAGGACCGGGGCCAGGCGAGAGTCTTCACCGGGGAGCTGTTTTTT
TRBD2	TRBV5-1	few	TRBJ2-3	CASSLEGLAGGGGTDTQYF	TGCGCCAGCAGCTTGGAAGGACTAGCGGGAGGTGGGGGCACAGATACGCAGTATTTT
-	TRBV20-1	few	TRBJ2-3	CSTFRVPYDTQYF	TGCAGTACCTTCCGGGTCCCTTATGATACGCAGTATTTT
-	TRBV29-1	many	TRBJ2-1	CSAGSRDRAGNEQFF	TGCAGCGCGGGAAGCCGGGACCGGGCGGGCAATGAGCAGTTCTTC
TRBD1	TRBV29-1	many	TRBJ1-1	CSGSQGTEAFF	TGCAGCGGGTCACAGGGGACTGAAGCTTTCTTT
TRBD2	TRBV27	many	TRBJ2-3	CASSWTSGGLRTDTQYF	TGTGCCAGCAGCTGGACTAGCGGGGGATTAAGAACAGATACGCAGTATTTT
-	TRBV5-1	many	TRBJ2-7	CASSPGPETHYEQYF	TGCGCCAGCAGCCCAGGGCCAGAAACCCACTACGAGCAGTACTTC
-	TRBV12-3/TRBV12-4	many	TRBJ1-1	CASSPTTGLNTEAFF	TGTGCCAGCAGCCCTACAACAGGCCTGAACACTGAAGCTTTCTTT
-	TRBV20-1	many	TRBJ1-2	CSAMFTGYGYTF	TGCAGTGCCATGTTTACAGGGTATGGCTACACCTTC
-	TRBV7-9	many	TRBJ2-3	CASSLPPSEATDTQYF	TGTGCCAGCAGCTTACCTCCCTCGGAAGCGACAGATACGCAGTATTTT
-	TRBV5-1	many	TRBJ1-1	CASSLGDKTTEAFF	TGCGCCAGCAGCTTGGGGGACAAAACCACTGAAGCTTTCTTT
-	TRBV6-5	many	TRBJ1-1	CASRNLQGELTEAFF	TGTGCCAGCAGGAACCTACAGGGTGAACTCACTGAAGCTTTCTTT
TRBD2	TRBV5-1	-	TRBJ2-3	CASSLVGLAGGPTDTQYF	TGCGCCAGCAGCTTGGTAGGACTAGCGGGAGGACCCACAGATACGCAGTATTTT
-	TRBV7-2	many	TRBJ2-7	CASSLDQRFEGSEQYF	TGTGCCAGCAGCTTAGATCAGCGGTTTGAGGGATCCGAGCAGTACTTC
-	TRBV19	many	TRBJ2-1	CASSIPGLGNEQFF	TGTGCCAGTAGTATTCCCGGACTCGGCAATGAGCAGTTCTTC
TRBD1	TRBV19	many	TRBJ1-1	CASSILDREMGTEAFF	TGTGCCAGTAGTATTTTGGACAGGGAAATGGGAACTGAAGCTTTCTTT
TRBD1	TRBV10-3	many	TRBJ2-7	CAISESALTGNTYEQYF	TGTGCCATCAGTGAGTCGGCCCTGACAGGGAATACCTACGAGCAGTACTTC
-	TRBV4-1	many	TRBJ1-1	CASSQSWAPGPEAFF	TGCGCCAGCAGCCAGTCCTGGGCCCCTGGGCCTGAAGCTTTCTTT
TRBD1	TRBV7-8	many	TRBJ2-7	CASSLGGTGIEQYF	TGTGCCAGCAGCTTAGGGGGGACAGGGATCGAGCAGTACTTC
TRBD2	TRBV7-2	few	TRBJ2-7	CASRRGLAGNYEQYF	TGTGCCAGCAGACGGGGACTAGCGGGGAACTACGAGCAGTACTTC
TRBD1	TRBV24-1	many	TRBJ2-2	CATGQYTGELFF	TGTGCCACGGGACAGTACACCGGGGAGCTGTTTTTT
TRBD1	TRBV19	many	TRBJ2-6	CASSTRQGSAGANVLTF	TGTGCCAGTAGTACAAGACAGGGTTCAGCTGGGGCCAACGTCCTGACTTTC